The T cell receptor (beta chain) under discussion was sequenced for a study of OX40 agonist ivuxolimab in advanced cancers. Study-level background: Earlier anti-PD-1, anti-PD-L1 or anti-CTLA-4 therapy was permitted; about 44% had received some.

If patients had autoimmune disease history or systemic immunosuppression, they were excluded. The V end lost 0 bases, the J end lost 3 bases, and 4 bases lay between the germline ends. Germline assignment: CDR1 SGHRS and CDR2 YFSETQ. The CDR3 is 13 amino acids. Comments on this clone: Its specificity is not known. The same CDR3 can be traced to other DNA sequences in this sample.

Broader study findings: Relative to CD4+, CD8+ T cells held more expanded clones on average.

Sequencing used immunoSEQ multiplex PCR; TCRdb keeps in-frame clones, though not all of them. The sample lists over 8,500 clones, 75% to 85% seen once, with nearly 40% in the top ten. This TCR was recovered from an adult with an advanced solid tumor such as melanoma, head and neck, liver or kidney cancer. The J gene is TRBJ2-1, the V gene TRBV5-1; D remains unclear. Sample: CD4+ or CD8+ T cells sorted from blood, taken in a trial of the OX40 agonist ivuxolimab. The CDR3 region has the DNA TGCGCCAGCAGCTTGGGCGGCTACAATGAGCAGTTCTTC. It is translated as CASSLGGYNEQFF. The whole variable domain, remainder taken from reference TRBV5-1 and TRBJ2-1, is KAGVTQTPRYLIKTRGQQVTLSCSPISGHRSVSWYQQTPGQGLQFLFEYFSETQRNKGNFPGRFSGRQFSNSRSEMNVSTLELGDSALYLCASSLGGYNEQFFGPGTRLTVL.